The 5 T cell receptor beta chains in this list originate from one sample, sequenced in a study of cytomegalovirus exposure and HLA in healthy donors. The PCR employed 60 Vbeta primers together with 13 Jbeta primers. The table came from immunoSEQ multiplex PCR; TCRdb's copy has only in-frame clones and leaves some out. The table records 99,000 or so clones, over 70% of them present only once. Sequencing was done on a sample of PBMCs. The receptor source for this set is a male donor in good health and CMV-seronegative.

This clone was detected a few times. The V and J genes are TRBV6-5 and TRBJ2-6; D may be TRBD1 (5 bases). The CDR3 is 15 amino acids. CDR1 is MNHEY and CDR2 is SVGAGI in the germline V gene. Trimming shortened V by 5 bases and J by 2 bases, and 10 bases separated the two germline ends. The CDR3 DNA reads TGTGCCAGCAGTATAACAGGTCCTGGGGCCAACGTCCTGACTTTC. Amino acids: CASSITGPGANVLTF.

The chain has TRBV2 and TRBJ1-1; tentative D call: TRBD1 (5 bases). The germline V gene has CDR1 SNHLY and CDR2 FYNNEI. Trimming stripped 4 bases from V and 1 base from J, with 10 bases between. CDR3 length equals 14 residues. Here the CDR3 DNA reads TGTGCCAGCAGTGGGGAGGGGTCGAACACTGAAGCTTTCTTT. Protein product: CASSGEGSNTEAFF.

This clone has at least ten counts. This sequence joins TRBV28 and TRBJ2-1, with D tentatively TRBD1 (6 bases). The CDR3 has 13 amino acids. V dropped 4 bases and J dropped 2 bases, with 6 bases sitting between them. In germline, CDR1 is MDHEN, CDR2 SYDVKM. In nucleotides, the CDR3 is TGTGCCAGCAGTTCAGGGGCCTACAATGAGCAGTTCTTC. Its protein is CASSSGAYNEQFF.

The chain carries TRBV10-1 and TRBJ2-3; D is unclear. CDR3 length equals 14 residues. V was shortened by 6 bases and J by 4 bases, with 14 bases between the two germline ends. Germline loops: CDR1 WNHNN, CDR2 SYGVQD (reference sequence). The CDR3 reads CASRSKRSPDTQYF. DNA of the CDR3: TGCGCCAGCAGATCCAAGAGGTCCCCAGATACGCAGTATTTT.

V gene TRBV30 combines with J gene TRBJ2-7, with 12 bases fitting TRBD2. V was pared by 4 bases and J by 3 bases, with 7 bases of the junction left unmatched. The germline CDR1 and CDR2 sequences are GTSNPN and SVGIG (reference sequence). The CDR3 spans 15 residues. The CDR3 DNA reads as TGTGCCTGGATCCGCGGGACTAGCGGGTACTACGAGCAGTACTTC. It encodes CAWIRGTSGYYEQYF.